Listed here are 21 T cell receptor beta chains from one sample, sequenced in a study of radiation and T cells in renal cell carcinoma. Stated time point: blood 2 weeks post-SBRT. Treatment defined: 15 Gy SBRT to primary tumor, nephrectomy 4 weeks later. The repertoire was sequenced with immunoSEQ multiplex PCR; TCRdb's copy has only in-frame clones and lacks some. Of 150,000 to 180,000 clones in the sample, about 87% were seen once. The sample here was blood, taken from a patient whose treatment included radiotherapy and nephrectomy. The receptors stem from a woman between 50 and 59 years old with renal cell carcinoma.

The CDR3 region is CASSIRVQGHNQPQHF. CDR3 DNA sequence: TGTGCCAGTAGTATTAGGGTACAGGGCCACAATCAGCCCCAGCATTTT. The chain employs TRBV19 and TRBJ1-5; D perhaps matches TRBD1 (6 bases). Germline V lookup: CDR1 LNHDA, CDR2 SQIVND (reference sequence). Trimming removed 3 bases at V and 3 bases at J, with 15 bases between. CDR3 length equals 16 residues.

The chain combines TRBV19 with TRBJ2-5; D gene unclear. The V end lost 3 bases, the J end lost 1 base, and 6 bases lay between the germline ends. CDR3 length: 13 residues. The germline V gene encodes CDR1 LNHDA and CDR2 SQIVND (reference sequence). The CDR3 sequence: CASSIAPQETQYF. Written as DNA, the CDR3 is TGTGCCAGTAGTATTGCCCCCCAAGAGACCCAGTACTTC.

This rearrangement joins TRBV9 to TRBJ2-5, with D possibly matching TRBD1 (5 bases). Germline CDR1 and CDR2: SGDLS and YYNGEE. Trimming pared 0 bases from V and 4 bases from J, leaving 10 bases between. The CDR3 extends over 14 amino acids. In nucleotides, the CDR3 is TGTGCCAGCAGCGTAGGTGCAGGGATAGAGACCCAGTACTTC. It yields the protein CASSVGAGIETQYF.

The genes are TRBV11-2 and TRBJ2-7, with unresolved D. CDR1 is SGHAT, CDR2 FQNNGV, per germline. The CDR3 spans 15 residues. V shed 0 bases and J shed 0 bases, with 9 bases lying between them. The CDR3 DNA reads TGTGCCAGCAGCTTAGAGTTGCCCCTCTCCTACGAGCAGTACTTC. Protein sequence: CASSLELPLSYEQYF. Looking up the rest from reference TRBV11-2 and TRBJ2-7 gives the full variable domain: EAGVAQSPRYKIIEKRQSVAFWCNPISGHATLYWYQQILGQGPKLLIQFQNNGVVDDSQLPKDRFSAERLKGVDSTLKIQPAKLEDSAVYLCASSLELPLSYEQYFGPGTRLTVT.

On this clone itself: A junction boundary mismatches the germline segment, possibly from a read error. V is TRBV7-7 and J is TRBJ2-5; 11 bases map to TRBD1. The CDR3 covers 16 residues. The germline V gene has CDR1 SSHAT and CDR2 FNYEAQ (reference sequence). The DNA for the CDR3 is TGTGCTAGCAGCTTAGCAGGGACAGGGGGTGGAGAGACCCAGTACTTC. Encoded protein: CASSLAGTGGGETQYF.

The J gene is TRBJ1-1, the V gene TRBV18; no firm D call. The germline V gene encodes CDR1 KGHSH and CDR2 LQKENI. The ends were cut back, 3 bases at V and 1 base at J, with 6 bases in the middle. The CDR3 sequence is 13 residues long. The CDR3 loop reads CASSPRENTEAFF. In DNA form, the CDR3 reads TGTGCCAGCTCACCGAGGGAGAACACTGAAGCTTTCTTT.

The count of this clone is one. The J gene is TRBJ2-5, the V gene TRBV12-5; 11 positions match TRBD2. Germline V gene sequence: CDR1 LGHNT, CDR2 FRNRAP. There are 16 residues in the CDR3. Trimming took 3 bases from V and 1 from J; bases not matched to a gene: 4. The CDR3 region is CASGFLTSGAQETQYF. CDR3 DNA sequence: TGTGCTAGTGGTTTCCTGACTAGCGGGGCCCAAGAGACCCAGTACTTC.

The V and J genes are TRBV7-9 and TRBJ1-2; TRBD1 agrees at 7 bases. The CDR3 has 13 residues. V trimming: 3 bases; J trimming: 8 bases; junction bases outside the gene matches: 6. Germline-derived CDR1 and CDR2 are SEHNR and FQNEAQ (reference sequence). The CDR3 sequence is CASSFAQGGGYTF. The CDR3 bases are TGTGCCAGCAGCTTCGCGCAGGGGGGAGGCTACACCTTC.

The chain carries TRBV19 and TRBJ2-5; D remains ambiguous. V was clipped by 2 bases and J by 5 bases, with 18 bases between them. CDR1 is LNHDA, CDR2 SQIVND, per germline (reference sequence). The CDR3 extends over 16 amino acids. CDR3 sequence (DNA): TGTGCCAGTAGTATACGCCCCGGCAGACCCAGGGAGACCCAGTACTTC. This sequence encodes CASSIRPGRPRETQYF.

The DNA for the CDR3 is TGTGCCAGCTCAACTCGTAAGGACACCATATATTTT. It is translated as CASSTRKDTIYF. The chain carries TRBV18 and TRBJ1-3; unclear D gene. V lost 5 bases to trimming and J lost 8 bases, with 10 bases between them. Germline CDR1 and CDR2: KGHSH and LQKENI. This CDR3 spans 12 amino acids. Looking up the rest from reference TRBV18 and TRBJ1-3 gives the full variable domain: NAGVMQNPRHLVRRRGQEARLRCSPMKGHSHVYWYRQLPEEGLKFMVYLQKENIIDESGMPKERFSAEFPKEGPSILRIQQVVRGDSAAYFCASSTRKDTIYFGEGSWLTVV.

The chain couples TRBV27 to TRBJ2-4; D gene unclear. Germline loops: CDR1 MNHEY, CDR2 SMNVEV (reference sequence). The CDR3 runs 16 residues. The ends were cut back, 3 bases at V and 0 bases at J, with 12 bases in the middle. The CDR3 DNA sequence: TGTGCCAGCAGTTTGTCGTCCCAACTAGCCAAAAACATTCAGTACTTC. Translated, it gives CASSLSSQLAKNIQYF.

This clone was detected once. The chain carries TRBV19 and TRBJ1-2; tentative D call: TRBD1 (5 bases). The CDR3 runs 13 residues. Trimming stripped 7 bases from V and 8 bases from J, with 17 bases between. Germline V CDR1 and CDR2: LNHDA, SQIVND (reference sequence). CDR3 residues: CASNLRDPGGYTF. In nucleotides, the CDR3 is TGTGCCAGTAATTTACGGGACCCCGGGGGCTACACCTTC.

The chain has TRBV9 and TRBJ2-4; D gene ambiguous. Trimming removed 0 bases from V and 6 bases from J, with 4 bases in between. This CDR3 comprises 12 residues. Germline V gene sequence: CDR1 SGDLS, CDR2 YYNGEE. The chain's CDR3 is CASSVDGNIQYF. In nucleotides, the CDR3 is TGTGCCAGCAGCGTAGACGGAAACATTCAGTACTTC.

V gene TRBV19 combines with J gene TRBJ1-1; possibly TRBD1 for D (5 bases). V was shortened by 6 bases and J by 4 bases, with 15 bases between the two germline ends. The germline CDR1 and CDR2 sequences are LNHDA and SQIVND (reference sequence). The CDR3 sequence is 14 residues long. This CDR3 is CASSNGPRGTEAFF. The CDR3 region has the DNA TGTGCCAGTAGCAACGGTCCAAGGGGCACTGAAGCTTTCTTT.

The CDR3 DNA follows: TGTGCCAGCACCTTGCTCGATAGCGGGGGCCAAGAGACCCAGTACTTC. Translation: CASTLLDSGGQETQYF. This chain connects TRBV2 to TRBJ2-5; TRBD2 matches at 9 bases. Germline trimming cut 7 bases from V and 1 base from J; bases unmatched to any gene: 10. Germline CDR1 and CDR2: SNHLY and FYNNEI. The CDR3 totals 16 residues.

The chain has TRBV5-1 and TRBJ2-3; no clear D. The CDR3 runs to 12 residues. Germline CDR1 SGHRS, CDR2 YFSETQ. With 1 base removed from V and 4 bases from J, the gap between germline ends came to 4 bases. DNA for the CDR3: TGCGCCAGCAGCTTGCCAGCAGATACGCAGTATTTT. Encoded protein: CASSLPADTQYF.

The gene calls are TRBV5-4 and TRBJ2-3; maybe TRBD2 (6 bases). V was trimmed by 2 bases and J by 1 base, leaving 14 bases between them. Germline-derived CDR1 and CDR2 are SGHNT and YYREEE (reference sequence). This CDR3 comprises 16 residues. The CDR3 loop reads CASSFLAGPRTDTQYF. The DNA of the CDR3 is TGTGCCAGCAGCTTCTTGGCGGGGCCCCGCACAGATACGCAGTATTTT.

The CDR3 nucleotides read TGTGCCAGCAGCCCCGGGCCCGGGACAGGGAACACTGAAGCTTTCTTT. Translated: CASSPGPGTGNTEAFF. The chain combines TRBV7-2 with TRBJ1-1, with 8 bases matching TRBD1. This CDR3 is 16 amino acids long. Germline V gene lookup returns CDR1 SGHTA and CDR2 FQGNSA. V was pared by 5 bases and J by 1 base, with 9 bases of the junction left unmatched.

V gene TRBV15 combines with J gene TRBJ2-3; the match to TRBD2 covers 10 bases. The germline V gene encodes CDR1 LNHNV and CDR2 YYDKDF (reference sequence). The CDR3 has 16 residues. The J segment lost 2 bases and the V segment lost 4 bases, leaving 6 bases of the junction unmatched. The CDR3 region has the DNA TGTGCCACCAGCACAAGGACTAGCGGACTCACAGATACGCAGTATTTT. Amino acid sequence: CATSTRTSGLTDTQYF.

The gene calls are TRBV6-6 and TRBJ1-6; 11 bases fit TRBD1. V shed 4 bases, J shed 10 bases, and the junction held 6 bases outside the gene matches. The germline V gene has CDR1 MNHNY and CDR2 SVGAGI (reference sequence). The CDR3 runs to 15 residues. Written as DNA, the CDR3 is TGTGCCAGCAGTTCATGGACAGGGGGCATGTCACCCCTCCACTTT. This encodes CASSSWTGGMSPLHF.

The genes are TRBV7-9 and TRBJ1-4, with a weak D call TRBD1 (6 bases). CDR1 SEHNR and CDR2 FQNEAQ come from the germline V gene (reference sequence). This CDR3 has 19 amino acids. Trimming removed 2 bases at V and 3 bases at J, with 22 bases between. The CDR3, as DNA: TGTGCCAGCAGCTTACCCAGGGGTGAAGGATTTCCTGCTAATGAAAAACTGTTTTTT. As protein: CASSLPRGEGFPANEKLFF.